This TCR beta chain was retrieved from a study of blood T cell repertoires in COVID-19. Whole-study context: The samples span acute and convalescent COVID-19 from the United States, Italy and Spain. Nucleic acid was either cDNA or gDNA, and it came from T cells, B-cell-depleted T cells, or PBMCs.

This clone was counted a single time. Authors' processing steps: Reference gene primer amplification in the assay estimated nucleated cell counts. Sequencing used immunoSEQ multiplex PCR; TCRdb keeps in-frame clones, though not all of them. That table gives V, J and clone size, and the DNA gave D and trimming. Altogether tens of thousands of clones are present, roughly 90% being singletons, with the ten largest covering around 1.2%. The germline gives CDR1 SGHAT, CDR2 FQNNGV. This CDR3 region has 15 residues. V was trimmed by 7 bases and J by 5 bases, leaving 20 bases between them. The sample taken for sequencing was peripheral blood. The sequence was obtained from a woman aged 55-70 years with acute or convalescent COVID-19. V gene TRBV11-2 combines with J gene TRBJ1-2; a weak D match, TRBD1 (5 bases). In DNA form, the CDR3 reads TGTGCCAGCACCTCATCCGAGGGGAGGTTGTATGGCTACACCTTC. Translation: CASTSSEGRLYGYTF.